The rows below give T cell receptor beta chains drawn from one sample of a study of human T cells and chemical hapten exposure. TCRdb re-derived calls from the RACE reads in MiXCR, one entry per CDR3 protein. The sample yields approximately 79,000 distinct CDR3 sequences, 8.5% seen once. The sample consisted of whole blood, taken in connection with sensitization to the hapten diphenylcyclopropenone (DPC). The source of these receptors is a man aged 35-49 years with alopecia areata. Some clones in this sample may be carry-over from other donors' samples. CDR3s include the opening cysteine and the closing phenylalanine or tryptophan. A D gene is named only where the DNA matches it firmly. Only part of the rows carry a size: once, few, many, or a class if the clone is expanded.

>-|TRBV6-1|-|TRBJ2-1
TGTGCCAGCAGTGATTGGGTAATCAACAATGAGCAGTTCTTC
CASSDWVINNEQFF
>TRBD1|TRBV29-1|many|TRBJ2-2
TGCAGCGCGGACAGGGGCACCGGGGAGCTGTTTTTT
CSADRGTGELFF
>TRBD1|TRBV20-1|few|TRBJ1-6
TGCAGTGCCGACGCCGGGACAGGGGGTTCACCCCTCCACTTT
CSADAGTGGSPLHF
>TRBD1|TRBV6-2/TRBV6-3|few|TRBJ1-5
TGTGCCACCAAAACCCTGGGGGGGACAGGAGATCAGCCCCAGCATTTT
CATKTLGGTGDQPQHF
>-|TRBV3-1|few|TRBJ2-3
TGTGCCAGCAGCCAAGTAGCCAAATTGGATACGCAGTATTTT
CASSQVAKLDTQYF
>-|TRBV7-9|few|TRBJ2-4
TGTGCCAGCAGCCTCCCACCGCGGGGCCGAGTAGCCAAAAACATTCAGTACTTC
CASSLPPRGRVAKNIQYF
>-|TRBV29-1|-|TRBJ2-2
TGCAGCGTCTACATGGGACCCGGGGGCACCGGGGAGCTGTTTTTT
CSVYMGPGGTGELFF
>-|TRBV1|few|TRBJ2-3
TGCACCAGCAGGACAGGGGATACGCAGTATTTT
CTSRTGDTQYF
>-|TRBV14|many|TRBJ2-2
TGTGCCAGCAGCCAAGATCTAACGCCCGGGGAGCTGTTTTTT
CASSQDLTPGELFF
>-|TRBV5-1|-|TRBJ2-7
TGCGCCAGCAGCTTGGCCGGGGGTCAGACCTACGAGCAGTACTTC
CASSLAGGQTYEQYF
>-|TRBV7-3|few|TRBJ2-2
TGTGCCAGCAGCCGTTTTTCTCCCGGGGAGCTGTTTTTT
CASSRFSPGELFF
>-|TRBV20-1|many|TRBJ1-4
TGCAGTGCTAGGACGGATAAACTGTTTTTT
CSARTDKLFF
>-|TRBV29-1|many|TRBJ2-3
TGCAGCGTTGCCCAAGGTCAAGCTGGCGATACGCAGTATTTT
CSVAQGQAGDTQYF
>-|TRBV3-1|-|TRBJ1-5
TGTGCCAGCAGCCAAGGGCAGGGAAGGCCCCAGCATTTT
CASSQGQGRPQHF
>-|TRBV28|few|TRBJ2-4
TGTGCCAGCAGTTTATTTCTTGGGACCCCGAAAAACATTCAGTACTTC
CASSLFLGTPKNIQYF
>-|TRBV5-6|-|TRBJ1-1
TGTGCCAGCAGCTTTAATGGGCTTGAAGCTTTCTTT
CASSFNGLEAFF
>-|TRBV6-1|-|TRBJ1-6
TGTGCCAGCAGTGGGACGGACGAATCACCCCTCCACTTT
CASSGTDESPLHF
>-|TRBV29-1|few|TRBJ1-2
TGCAGCGGGGGGGGTGGTTATGGCTACACCTTC
CSGGGGYGYTF
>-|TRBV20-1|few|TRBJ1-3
TGCAGTGCTATCGGACAGTATCTCTCTGGAAACACCATATATTTT
CSAIGQYLSGNTIYF
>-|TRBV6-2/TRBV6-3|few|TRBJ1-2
TGTGCCAGCAGGCGGAACTTCTATGGCTACACCTTC
CASRRNFYGYTF
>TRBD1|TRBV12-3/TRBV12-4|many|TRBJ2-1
TGTGCCAGCAGCCGACAGGGGACTGGTGAGCAGTTCTTC
CASSRQGTGEQFF
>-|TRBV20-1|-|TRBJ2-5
TGCAGTGTCGCGGACGGAGGGACCCAGTACTTC
CSVADGGTQYF
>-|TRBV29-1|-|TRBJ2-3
TGCAGCGTTGAGGGGGCAGATACGCAGTATTTT
CSVEGADTQYF
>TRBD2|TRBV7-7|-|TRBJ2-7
TGTGCTAGCAGCTCCTCCCCCTGGCGGGGGGGATTGGGGAACGAGCAGTACTTC
CASSSSPWRGGLGNEQYF
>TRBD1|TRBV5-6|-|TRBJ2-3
TGTGCCAGAAACAGGGGTAGAGTTGATACGCAGTATTTT
CARNRGRVDTQYF
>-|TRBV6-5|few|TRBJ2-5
TGTGCCAGCAGTCCAGAGATGGGGCGGGAGACCCAGTACTTC
CASSPEMGRETQYF
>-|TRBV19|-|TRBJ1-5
TGTGCCAGTAGTATAGATCAGGGTCTCAATCAGCCCCAGCATTTT
CASSIDQGLNQPQHF
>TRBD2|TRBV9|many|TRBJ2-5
TGTGCCAGCAGCGTAGGAGACACGGGAGGAGAGACCCAGTACTTC
CASSVGDTGGETQYF
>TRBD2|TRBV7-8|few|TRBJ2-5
TGTGCCAGCAGCTTAGGGCTAGCGGGCCAAGAGACCCAGTACTTC
CASSLGLAGQETQYF
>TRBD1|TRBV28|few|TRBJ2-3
TGTGCCAGCAGTATAACAGGGGGCACGGGATACACAGATACGCAGTATTTT
CASSITGGTGYTDTQYF
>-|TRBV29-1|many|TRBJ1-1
TGCAGCGTTGTTGCAGGAGTTTCTGAAGCTTTCTTT
CSVVAGVSEAFF
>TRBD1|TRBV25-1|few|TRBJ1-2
TGTGCCAGCAGTGGGACAGGGGGCTATGGCTACACCTTC
CASSGTGGYGYTF
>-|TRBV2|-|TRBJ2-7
TGTGCCAGCAGTGATCGGGGAGAGGACTACGAGCAGTACTTC
CASSDRGEDYEQYF
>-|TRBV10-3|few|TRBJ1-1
TGTGCCATCAGGGAAGGGGTGTACACTGAAGCTTTCTTT
CAIREGVYTEAFF
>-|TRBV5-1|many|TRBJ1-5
TGCGCCAGCAGCTTGGATGGGCTCAGGAATCAGCCCCAGCATTTT
CASSLDGLRNQPQHF
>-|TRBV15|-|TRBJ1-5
TGTGCCACCAGCAGAGAACGCAATCAGCCCCAGCATTTT
CATSRERNQPQHF
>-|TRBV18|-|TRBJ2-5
TGTGCCAGCTCACCACTCCCCTGGGAGACCCAGTACTTC
CASSPLPWETQYF
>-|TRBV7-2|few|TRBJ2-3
TGTGCCAGCAGCCCACCGCTATTGGGGCAGTATTTT
CASSPPLLGQYF
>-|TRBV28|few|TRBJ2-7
TGTGCCGTTTACGGGGTCTACGAGCAGTACTTC
CAVYGVYEQYF
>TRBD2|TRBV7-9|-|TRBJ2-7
TGTGCCAGCACTGCGGGGGACGAGCAGTACTTC
CASTAGDEQYF
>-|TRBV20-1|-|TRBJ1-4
TGCAGTGCTAGAGACCAACCTTGGGAAAAACTGTTTTTT
CSARDQPWEKLFF
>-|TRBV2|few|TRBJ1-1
TGTGCCAGCTCGTTTGGGGAGGATGTTACTGAAGCTTTCTTT
CASSFGEDVTEAFF
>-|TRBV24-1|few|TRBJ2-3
TGTGCCACCAGTGATACAGGCGAAAGGCCCGGGAGTAGTTCAGATACGCAGTATTTT
CATSDTGERPGSSSDTQYF
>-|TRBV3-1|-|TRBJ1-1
TGTGCCAGCTCCTCAAACAGGGTGAACACTGAAGCTTTCTTT
CASSSNRVNTEAFF
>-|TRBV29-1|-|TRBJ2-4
TGCAGCGTTGATGTTGGGGGGAACATTCAGTACTTC
CSVDVGGNIQYF